The rows below give T cell receptor beta chains drawn from one sample of a study of T cells in Graves' hyperthyroidism and ophthalmopathy. TCRdb itself ran the multiplex PCR reads through MiXCR, one entry per CDR3 protein. Of about 400,000 distinct CDR3 sequences in the sample, under 15% are singletons; the top ten hold 30% to 35%. The sequenced sample was blood. The source is a woman in her thirties with Graves' hyperthyroidism. The CDR3 runs from the conserved cysteine through the conserved F or W. A D gene is named only where the DNA matches it firmly. Expanded clones are given a class, and other clones once, few, many or no size at all.

v_call	j_call	cdr3_length	clone_size	d_call	cdr3_nt	cdr3_aa
TRBV19	TRBJ2-1	15	NA	TRBD2	TGTGCCAGTAGTATAATCCTAGCGGGAGTTGATGAGCAGTTCTTC	CASSIILAGVDEQFF
TRBV20-1	TRBJ2-1	17	few	TRBD2	TGCAGTGCTAGACTAGCGGGAGCGGACCGTCCCTACAATGAGCAGTTCTTC	CSARLAGADRPYNEQFF
TRBV28	TRBJ2-5	15	many	NA	TGTGCCAGCACCATAGTGTCGGGGACCCAAGAGACCCAGTACTTC	CASTIVSGTQETQYF
TRBV30	TRBJ2-1	14	NA	TRBD2	TGTGCCTGGAGTGTAGGACTAGCGGGTTTTGAGCAGTTCTTC	CAWSVGLAGFEQFF
TRBV5-1	TRBJ2-3	15	many	TRBD1	TGCGCCAGCAGCTTGGGGGACAGGGACGCAGATACGCAGTATTTT	CASSLGDRDADTQYF
TRBV20-1	TRBJ2-5	13	few	NA	TGCAGTGCTAGGGTACGGGAACAAGAGACCCAGTACTTC	CSARVREQETQYF
TRBV19	TRBJ2-2	12	NA	NA	TGTGCCAGTATAAGTTGGACCGGGGAGCTGTTTTTT	CASISWTGELFF
TRBV7-9	TRBJ2-7	13	many	NA	TGTGCCAGCAGCTTAGGGTCAGGGGACGAGCAGTACTTC	CASSLGSGDEQYF
TRBV20-1	TRBJ1-1	14	many	NA	TGCAGTGCTAGCCCCTACGGACCGAACACTGAAGCTTTCTTT	CSASPYGPNTEAFF
TRBV6-1	TRBJ2-7	15	many	TRBD2	TGTGCCAGCAGTGAAGGGGCTAGCGGGATCTCCGAGCAGTACTTC	CASSEGASGISEQYF
TRBV2	TRBJ2-2	18	many	TRBD2	TGTGCCAGCAGTACCGGGACTAGCGGACACCCGGACACCGGGGAGCTGTTTTTT	CASSTGTSGHPDTGELFF
TRBV6-1	TRBJ2-3	16	many	NA	TGTGCCAGCAGTGACCGTATGGACTACTTCACAGATACGCAGTATTTT	CASSDRMDYFTDTQYF
TRBV5-6	TRBJ2-1	13	NA	TRBD2	TGTGCCAGCAGGTTGGGACTAGGGGGTGAGCAGCTCTTC	CASRLGLGGEQLF
TRBV6-1	TRBJ2-7	15	NA	NA	TGTGCCAGCAGTGAAGGCTTCGACAGTACCTACGAGCAGTACTTC	CASSEGFDSTYEQYF
TRBV6-1	TRBJ2-7	13	NA	NA	TGTGCCAGCAAAACAGGGTATTCCTACGAGCAGTACTTC	CASKTGYSYEQYF
TRBV6-2/TRBV6-3	TRBJ1-1	14	many	NA	TGTGCCAGCAGTTATAGGATAAGGGTCACTGAAGCTTTCTTT	CASSYRIRVTEAFF
TRBV6-6	TRBJ2-7	17	many	TRBD1	TGTGCCAGCAGTTACTCAACCGGGACAGTCGAGAGCGACGAGCAGTACTTC	CASSYSTGTVESDEQYF
TRBV7-2	TRBJ1-4	15	many	NA	TGTGCCAGCAGCGGCGCAGGGGCTCCGAATGAAAAACTGTTTTTT	CASSGAGAPNEKLFF
TRBV18	TRBJ1-1	15	NA	NA	TGTGCCAGCTCACCATGGGGGACTAGTGACACTGAAGCTTTCTTT	CASSPWGTSDTEAFF
TRBV4-1	TRBJ2-7	15	few	TRBD1	TGCGCCAGCGCAATAGACAGGGGCTTTAACTACGAGCAGTACTTC	CASAIDRGFNYEQYF
TRBV5-4	TRBJ1-2	14	NA	NA	TGTGCCAGCACCCCCTCACCGGGATTTGGTGGCTACACCTTC	CASTPSPGFGGYTF
TRBV12-3/TRBV12-4	TRBJ2-3	15	many	TRBD2	TGTGCCAGCGGACCGCTAGCGGGAGGCACAGATACGCAGTATTTT	CASGPLAGGTDTQYF
TRBV5-1	TRBJ1-1	15	NA	NA	TGCGCCAGCAGCTCCACTTCGTCATATTACACTGAAGCTTTCTTT	CASSSTSSYYTEAFF
TRBV28	TRBJ2-3	18	NA	TRBD2	TGTGCCAGCAGCTCTAGACTAGCGGGAGGGTCCCACACAGATACGCAGTATTTT	CASSSRLAGGSHTDTQYF
TRBV11-1	TRBJ1-1	12	many	NA	TGTGCCTCGGGACATCCGAACACTGAAGCTTTCTTT	CASGHPNTEAFF
TRBV10-3	TRBJ2-7	12	few	NA	TGTGCCATCAGCCTAAGGGGCTACGAGCAGTACTTC	CAISLRGYEQYF
TRBV10-3	TRBJ2-1	11	NA	NA	TGTGCCATCAGTGAGCGCGATGAGCAGTTCTTC	CAISERDEQFF
TRBV29-1	TRBJ2-2	12	NA	NA	TGCAGCGGGGGGCGGAACACCGGGGAGCTGTTTTTT	CSGGRNTGELFF
TRBV3-1	TRBJ2-1	16	NA	NA	TGTGCCAGCAGCCAAGCAGGCCCTGGGGGGTACAATGAGCAGTTCTTC	CASSQAGPGGYNEQFF
TRBV2	TRBJ2-1	19	NA	TRBD2	TGTGCCAGCAGGGACGATCACCCGAGGGCTAGCGGGATTATAAATGAGCAGTTCTTC	CASRDDHPRASGIINEQFF
TRBV20-1	TRBJ2-1	12	few	NA	TGCAGTGCCCTCGACACCCACAATGAGCAGTTCTTC	CSALDTHNEQFF
TRBV7-2	TRBJ2-1	15	many	TRBD1	TGTGCCAGCAGCCGTACCGGGACAGCATACAATGAGCAGTTCTTC	CASSRTGTAYNEQFF
TRBV28	TRBJ2-1	15	many	NA	TGTGCCAGCAACGAACAGGGAAGCTCCTACAATGAGCAGTTCTTC	CASNEQGSSYNEQFF
TRBV24-1	TRBJ2-1	11	many	NA	TGTGCCACCAGTGAAGAAGGGCTGCGGTTCTTC	CATSEEGLRFF
TRBV6-1	TRBJ2-2	14	many	TRBD1	TGTGCCAGCAGTCCCATCCAGGGGGCCGGGGAGCTGTTTTTT	CASSPIQGAGELFF
TRBV5-1	TRBJ1-1	15	few	TRBD1	TGCGCCAGCAGCCGGGGACAGGGGGCCGGCACTGAAGCTTTCTTT	CASSRGQGAGTEAFF
TRBV24-1	TRBJ2-1	16	many	NA	TGTGCCACCAGTGCCAGACAGCCCTCCTCCTACAATGAGCAGTTCTTC	CATSARQPSSYNEQFF
TRBV11-2	TRBJ1-1	14	NA	NA	TGTGCCAGCAGCTTAGATTATTTGAACACTGAAGCTTTCTTT	CASSLDYLNTEAFF
TRBV30	TRBJ2-7	13	few	TRBD2	TGTGCCTGGTCCCTGGCGGGAGGGGGCGGGCAGTACTTC	CAWSLAGGGGQYF
TRBV7-2	TRBJ1-5	15	NA	NA	TGTGCCAGCAGCTTATCGGGGCAGGGGAAACAGCCCCAGCATTTT	CASSLSGQGKQPQHF
TRBV20-1	TRBJ2-7	15	NA	NA	TGCAGTGCGCCGGATCGAGGCCGGGTATTCGGGGAGCTGTACTTC	CSAPDRGRVFGELYF
TRBV10-3	TRBJ2-1	16	many	TRBD1	TGTGCCATCAGTGCTGGACAGGGGAGCTCCTACAATGAGCAGTTCTTC	CAISAGQGSSYNEQFF
TRBV7-2	TRBJ1-5	15	NA	NA	TGTGCCAGCAGCTTAGCGGCAGGGAAGTATCAGCCCCAGCATTTT	CASSLAAGKYQPQHF
TRBV7-3	TRBJ1-2	13	NA	NA	TGTGCCAGCAGTGTAGACATAAACTATGGCTACACCTTC	CASSVDINYGYTF
TRBV9	TRBJ2-5	17	many	TRBD2	TGTGCCAGCAGCGTCACTAGCGGGAGAAATGTACAAGAGACCCAGTACTTC	CASSVTSGRNVQETQYF
TRBV20-1	TRBJ2-5	15	few	TRBD1	TGCAGTGGCGAGGACAGGGTATCTAGCCAAGAGACCCAGTACTTC	CSGEDRVSSQETQYF
TRBV6-1	TRBJ2-2	14	NA	NA	TGTGCCAGTGATACGGGACTGAACACCGGGGAGCTGTTTTTT	CASDTGLNTGELFF
TRBV12-3/TRBV12-4	TRBJ2-2	13	many	NA	TGTGCCAGCAGTTTGGGAGACCCCGGGGAGCTGTTTTTT	CASSLGDPGELFF
TRBV2	TRBJ2-2	15	many	NA	TGTGCCAGCAGTACGGGAGGAGGGGGCTCCGGGGAGCTGTTTTTT	CASSTGGGGSGELFF
TRBV27	TRBJ2-1	14	NA	TRBD1	TGTGCCAGCAGTACGGGACAGGGTTGGAATGAGCAGTTCTTC	CASSTGQGWNEQFF
TRBV5-1	TRBJ2-1	11	NA	NA	TGCGCCAGCAGCTTGGCCTATGAGCAGTTCTTC	CASSLAYEQFF
TRBV11-1	TRBJ2-3	16	few	TRBD1	TGTGCCAGCAGCTACCGGGACAGGGAGTTCGAGGATACGCAGTATTTT	CASSYRDREFEDTQYF
TRBV7-2	TRBJ2-1	12	NA	NA	TGTGCCAGCAGCTTAGCGCAGGGTGAGCAGTTCTTC	CASSLAQGEQFF
TRBV12-3/TRBV12-4	TRBJ2-1	13	many	NA	TGTGCCAGCAGGTTGCAGGGCAGCGATGAGCAGTTCTTC	CASRLQGSDEQFF
TRBV20-1	TRBJ1-1	15	many	TRBD1	TGCAGTGCCAGGACAGGCAACCAAATGAACACTGAAGCTTTCTTT	CSARTGNQMNTEAFF
TRBV20-1	TRBJ2-1	16	many	NA	TGCAGTGCTAGAGATTTGCTAGCGAGTTCCTACAATGAGCAGTTCTTC	CSARDLLASSYNEQFF
TRBV7-9	TRBJ1-1	13	many	NA	TGTGCCAGCAGCTTACGGGGTTACACTGAAGCTTTCTTT	CASSLRGYTEAFF
TRBV7-9	TRBJ2-7	15	many	TRBD2	TGTGCCAGCAGCTTAGCTGCGGCGGGAGCCTACGAGCAGTACTTC	CASSLAAAGAYEQYF
TRBV7-2	TRBJ2-3	15	many	TRBD2	TGTGCCAGCAGCCAAGGCGGGAGGACCTCAGATACGCAGTATTTT	CASSQGGRTSDTQYF
TRBV2	TRBJ2-7	12	many	NA	TGTGCCAGCAGTGCAAGCTCCTACGAGCAGTACTTC	CASSASSYEQYF